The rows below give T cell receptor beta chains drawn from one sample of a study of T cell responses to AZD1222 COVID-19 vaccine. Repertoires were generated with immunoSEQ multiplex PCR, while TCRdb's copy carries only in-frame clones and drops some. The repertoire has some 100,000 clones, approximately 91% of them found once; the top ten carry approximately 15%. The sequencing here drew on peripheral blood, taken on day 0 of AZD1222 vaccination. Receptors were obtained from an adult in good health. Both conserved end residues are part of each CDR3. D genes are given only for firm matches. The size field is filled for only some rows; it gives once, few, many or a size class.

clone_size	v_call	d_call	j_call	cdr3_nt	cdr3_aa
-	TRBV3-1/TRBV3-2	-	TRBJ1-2	TGTGCCAGCAGCCAACCGGGGGGTCAGGGCTACACCTTC	CASSQPGGQGYTF
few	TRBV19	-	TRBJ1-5	TGTGCCAGTAGCTTCGCGGGGAATCAGCCCCAGCATTTT	CASSFAGNQPQHF
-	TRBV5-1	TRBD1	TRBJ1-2	TGCGCCAGCAGCCCAACAGGGGGCGAAAACTATGGCTACACCTTC	CASSPTGGENYGYTF
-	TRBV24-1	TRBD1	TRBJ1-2	TGTGCCACCAGTGATTTCCAGGGGGACTATGGCTACACCTTC	CATSDFQGDYGYTF
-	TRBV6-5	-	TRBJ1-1	TGTGCCAGCGGTAGGATGAACACTGAAGCTTTCTTT	CASGRMNTEAFF
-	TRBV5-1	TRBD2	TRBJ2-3	TGCGCCAGCAGCTCGAGGACTAGCGGGGGGGCATCATCAGATACGCAGTATTTT	CASSSRTSGGASSDTQYF
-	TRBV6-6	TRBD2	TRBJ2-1	TGTGCCAGCAGTTACTTAGCGGGGGGCGGGGATGAGCAGTTCTTC	CASSYLAGGGDEQFF
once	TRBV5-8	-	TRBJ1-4	TGTGCCAGCAGCTTGCCAGGGATTACAACTAATGAAAAACTGTTTTTT	CASSLPGITTNEKLFF
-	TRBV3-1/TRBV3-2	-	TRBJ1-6	TGTGCCAGCAGCCAAGATTTGGACAGCTGGGGTTCACCCCTCCACTTT	CASSQDLDSWGSPLHF
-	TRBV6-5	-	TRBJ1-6	TGTGCCAGCAGAGCCGGGACCGGGTATAATTCACCCCTCCACTTT	CASRAGTGYNSPLHF
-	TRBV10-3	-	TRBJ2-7	TGTGCCATCAGTGAGTCAAACAGGGTGAACGAGCAGTACTTC	CAISESNRVNEQYF
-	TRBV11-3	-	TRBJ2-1	TGTGCCAGCAGCCAAGGGGTCAGGGAGGATGAGCAGTTCTTC	CASSQGVREDEQFF
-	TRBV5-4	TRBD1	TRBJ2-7	TGTGCCAGCAGCTCGCAGACAGGGTATCTCCACGAGCAGTACTTC	CASSSQTGYLHEQYF
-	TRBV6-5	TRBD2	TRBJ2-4	TGTGCCAGCAGTTACTCGTCTAGCGGGTTGGACATTCAGTACTTC	CASSYSSSGLDIQYF
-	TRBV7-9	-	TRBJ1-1	TGTGCCAGCAGCTTAAGTACAGGGTTCATGAACACTGAAGCTTTCTTT	CASSLSTGFMNTEAFF
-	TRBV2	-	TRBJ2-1	TGTGCCAGCAGTGAATTCTACAATGAGCAGTTCTTC	CASSEFYNEQFF
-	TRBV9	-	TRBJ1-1	TGTGCCAGCAGCCCCCTGGTTGAGGGGGGGACTGAAGCTTTCTTT	CASSPLVEGGTEAFF
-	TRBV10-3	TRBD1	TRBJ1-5	TGTGCCATCAGAGGGACAGAGAATCAGCCCCAGCATTTT	CAIRGTENQPQHF
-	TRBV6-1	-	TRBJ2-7	TGTGCCAGCAGTGAAGCGCGTGGGGCCTACGAGCAGTACTTC	CASSEARGAYEQYF
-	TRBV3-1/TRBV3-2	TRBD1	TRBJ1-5	TGTGCCAGCAGCCAAGCCCGTACAGGGGGCGATCAGCCCCAGCATTTT	CASSQARTGGDQPQHF
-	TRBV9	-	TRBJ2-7	TGTGCCAGCAGCGTAGGGCAGGGCATCTCCTACGAGCAGTACTTC	CASSVGQGISYEQYF
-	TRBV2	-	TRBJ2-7	TGTGCCAGCAGGAGGACAGCCTTTTTGAGCGAGCAGTACTTC	CASRRTAFLSEQYF
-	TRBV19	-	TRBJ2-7	TGTGCCAGTAGTCTCCAGGTAGACTACGAGCAGTACTTC	CASSLQVDYEQYF
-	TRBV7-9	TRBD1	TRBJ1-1	TGTGCCAGCAGCTTATTAGGGACAGGGGGCACTGAAGCTTTCTTT	CASSLLGTGGTEAFF
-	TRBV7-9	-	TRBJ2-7	TGTGCCACGTTACGACTAGACGGGGATCCCTACGAGCAGTACTTC	CATLRLDGDPYEQYF
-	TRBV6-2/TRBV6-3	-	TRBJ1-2	TGTGCCAGCAGCGACAACAGGGATGGCTACACCTTC	CASSDNRDGYTF
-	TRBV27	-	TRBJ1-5	TGTGCCAGCAGTCAACGGGCCGATCAGCCCCAGCATTTT	CASSQRADQPQHF
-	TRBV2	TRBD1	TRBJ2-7	TGTGCCAGCTTGTCTGGGGACAGCTCCTACGAGCAGTACTTC	CASLSGDSSYEQYF
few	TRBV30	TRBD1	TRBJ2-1	TGTGCCTGCCTAAGGACAGGGCCGAGCTCCTACAATGAGCAGTTCTTC	CACLRTGPSSYNEQFF
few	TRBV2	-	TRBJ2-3	TGTGCCAGCAGTGAGCCATTCACAGATACGCAGTATTTT	CASSEPFTDTQYF
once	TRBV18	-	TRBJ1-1	TGTGCCAGCTCATCCGACAGGAACACTGAAGCTTTCTTT	CASSSDRNTEAFF
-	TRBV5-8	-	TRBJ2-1	TGTGCCAGCAGCTTGGGACAGGTCCCAAGTTACAATGAGCAGTTCTTC	CASSLGQVPSYNEQFF
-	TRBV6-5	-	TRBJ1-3	TGTGCCAGCAGTTACGACCGGGGCTCGAGCACCATATATTTT	CASSYDRGSSTIYF
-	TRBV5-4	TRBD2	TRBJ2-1	TGTGCCAGCAGCCGCGCACGGGGGGTTTTATACAATGAGCAGTTCTTC	CASSRARGVLYNEQFF
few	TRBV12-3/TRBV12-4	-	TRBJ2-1	TGTGCCAGCAGTTTCCCGGGGGATTATGAGCAGTTCTTC	CASSFPGDYEQFF
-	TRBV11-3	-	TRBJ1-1	TGTGCCAGCAGCCCAGGGGAGGGCACTGAAGCTTTCTTT	CASSPGEGTEAFF
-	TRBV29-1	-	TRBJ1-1	TGCAGCGTTGCCCCGGGACCGAACACTGAAGCTTTCTTT	CSVAPGPNTEAFF
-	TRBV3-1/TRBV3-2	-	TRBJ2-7	TGTGCCAGCAGCCAAGTAGGGGGCTACGAGCAGTACTTC	CASSQVGGYEQYF
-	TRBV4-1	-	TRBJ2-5	TGCGCCAGCAGCCAAGATCTTGGCAGGGCCAAGACCCAGTACTTC	CASSQDLGRAKTQYF
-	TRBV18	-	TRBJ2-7	TGTGCCAGCTCACCACCGAGTCGCGAGCAGTACTTC	CASSPPSREQYF